Listed here are 17 T cell receptor beta chains from one sample, sequenced in a study of CD8+CD57+ T cells in acquired aplastic anemia. TCR beta VDJ combinations and CDR3 sequences were profiled from genomic DNA. TCRdb fed the reads into MiXCR, producing one record per CDR3 protein. The table shows about 190,000 distinct CDR3 sequences, with around 59% occurring only once. Specimen: sorted CD4+, CD8+, or CD8+CD57+ T cells (not recorded which) from PBMCs. All receptors derive from a human donor in good health, serving as a control.

V and J are TRBV29-1 and TRBJ1-2; the match to TRBD1 covers 8 bases. There are 14 residues in the CDR3. The germline V gene encodes CDR1 SQVTM and CDR2 ANQGSEA. The V gene end was trimmed by 1 base and the J gene end by 3 bases; junction bases not matched to a gene: 4. CDR3 nucleotide sequence: TGCAGCGTTGAAGCAGGGGGCAGGGACTATGGCTACACCTTC. It codes for CSVEAGGRDYGYTF.

The chain links TRBV27 to TRBJ2-6; no reliable D call. The CDR3 sequence is 18 residues long. Trimming took 3 bases from V and 0 from J, leaving 15 bases between them. In germline, CDR1 is MNHEY, CDR2 SMNVEV (reference sequence). CDR3: CASSLGYSGLSGANVLTF. The CDR3, as DNA: TGTGCCAGCAGTTTGGGCTATTCCGGGCTCTCTGGGGCCAACGTCCTGACTTTC.

This clonotype was counted at least ten times. The J gene is TRBJ1-5, the V gene TRBV20-1, with unresolved D. This CDR3 has 15 amino acids. The V gene's germline CDR1 is DFQATT and CDR2 SNEGSKA (reference sequence). The V end lost 1 base, the J end lost 2 bases, and 12 bases lay between the germline ends. The CDR3 nucleotides read TGCAGTGCTAGAGGGGCAGCTCGACGCAATCAGCCCCAGCATTTT. As protein: CSARGAARRNQPQHF.

CDR3 nucleotides: TGCAGCGTGTTACCCATAGCGGGGGGGAACACCGGGGAGCTGTTTTTT. Encoded protein: CSVLPIAGGNTGELFF. The chain recombines TRBV29-1 with TRBJ2-2; 10 nucleotides align to TRBD2. V shed 6 bases and J 1 base; nucleotides not matched to a gene: 8. CDR1 and CDR2 from the germline V gene are SQVTM and ANQGSEA. The CDR3 has 16 amino acids.

Notes on this clonotype: At one end the junction does not follow the germline gene, possibly because of a read error. The chain has TRBV7-2 and TRBJ2-2, with 7 positions matching TRBD2. The CDR3 sequence is 13 residues long. Per germline, CDR1 SGHTA and CDR2 FQGNSA. CDR3 DNA sequence: TGTGCCAGCAGCTTACAGGGAAGCGGGGAGCCGTTTTTT. It yields the protein CASSLQGSGEPFF.

This chain joins TRBV5-8 and TRBJ1-6; D uncertain. The CDR3 loop spans 16 amino acids. Germline CDR1 reads SGHTS; CDR2 reads YDEGEE. Trimming removed 4 bases at V and 7 bases at J, with 18 bases between. As DNA, the CDR3 is TGTGCCAGCAGCACAAGGACGCAAACGGTGAATTCACCCCTCCACTTT. Protein sequence: CASSTRTQTVNSPLHF. Full variable domain (outside the CDR3, taken from reference TRBV5-8 and TRBJ1-6): EAGVTQSPTHLIKTRGQQATLRCSPISGHTSVYWYQQALGLGLQFLLWYDEGEERNRGNFPPRFSGRQFPNYSSELNVNALELEDSALYLCASSTRTQTVNSPLHFGNGTRLTVT.

J is TRBJ2-7 and V is TRBV4-2, with 7 bases that match TRBD1. Germline V gives CDR1 LGHNA, CDR2 YNFKEQ. The CDR3 has 14 residues. V lost 5 bases, J lost 6 bases, and 10 bases stayed unmatched. CDR3 in amino acids: CASSFNRGWAEQYF. CDR3 nucleotide sequence: TGTGCCAGCAGCTTCAACAGGGGATGGGCCGAGCAGTACTTC.

The chain recombines TRBV12-3 or TRBV12-4 with TRBJ2-7; D is undetermined. The CDR3 is made up of 15 amino acids. The ends were cut back, 4 bases at V and 2 bases at J, with 15 bases in the middle. The CDR3 reads CASSWADEAPYEQYF. In DNA form, the CDR3 reads TGTGCCAGCAGTTGGGCTGACGAGGCTCCCTACGAGCAGTACTTC.

As to this clonotype: An end of the junction does not agree with germline; a read error may underlie this. J is TRBJ1-1 and V is TRBV12-5; D possibly corresponds to TRBD1 (5 bases). The CDR3 has 12 residues. Germline CDR1 LGHNT, CDR2 FRNRAP. The chain's CDR3 is CASGLGVSEAFF. As DNA, the CDR3 is TGTGCTAGTGGTCTAGGGGTTTCTGAAGCCTTCTTT.

Here the CDR3 reads CSAVQGVGYTF. CDR3 in DNA: TGCAGTGCTGTACAGGGGGTTGGCTACACCTTC. The rearrangement joins TRBV20-1 to TRBJ1-2; the match to TRBD1 covers 8 bases. This CDR3 has 11 residues. The V and J ends lost 5 bases and 7 bases, in that order; junction bases with no gene match: 3. Germline CDR1 is DFQATT and CDR2 is SNEGSKA (reference sequence).

J is TRBJ2-7 and V is TRBV24-1, with TRBD1 matching over 8 bases. Germline assignment: CDR1 KGHDR and CDR2 SFDVKD. V dropped 2 bases and J dropped 0; count of bases not matched to a gene: 2. This CDR3 spans 15 amino acids. The CDR3 DNA follows: TGTGCCACCAGTGATTCGACAGGGGTCTCCTACGAGCAGTACTTC. Translated, it gives CATSDSTGVSYEQYF.

The gene calls are TRBV19 and TRBJ2-1, with 9 bases lining up with TRBD1. Per germline, CDR1 LNHDA and CDR2 SQIVND (reference sequence). Trimming took 1 base from V and 8 from J; bases not matched to a gene: 6. CDR3 length equals 15 residues. CDR3 sequence reads: CASSIGGTGRDEQFF. For the CDR3, the DNA is TGTGCCAGTAGTATAGGCGGGACAGGGAGGGATGAGCAGTTCTTC.

This clonotype was detected once. The chain couples TRBV7-2 to TRBJ2-5, with 15 nucleotides matching TRBD2. CDR1 and CDR2 (germline): SGHTA, FQGNSA. This CDR3 has 17 amino acids. With 4 bases clipped from V and 2 bases from J, the junction kept 5 bases outside the gene matches. The CDR3 loop reads CASSSGTSGGTQETQYF. CDR3 bases: TGTGCCAGCAGCTCCGGGACTAGCGGGGGGACTCAAGAGACCCAGTACTTC. The full variable domain, rest sourced from reference TRBV7-2 and TRBJ2-5, is GAGVSQSPSNKVTEKGKDVELRCDPISGHTALYWYRQSLGQGLEFLIYFQGNSAPDKSGLPSDRFSAERTGGSVSTLTIQRTQQEDSAVYLCASSSGTSGGTQETQYFGPGTRLLVL.

The rearrangement uses TRBV9 and TRBJ1-1; D gene uncertain. The CDR3 is 14 residues long. The ends were cut back, 6 bases at V and 3 bases at J, with 15 bases in the middle. Germline-derived CDR1 and CDR2 are SGDLS and YYNGEE. Here the CDR3 DNA reads TGTGCCAGCACGCGTGGCCTCGGGGACACTGAAGCTTTCTTT. Protein product: CASTRGLGDTEAFF.

This clonotype has at least ten counts. This chain connects TRBV20-1 to TRBJ2-3, with TRBD2 matching over 10 bases. The CDR3 runs to 15 residues. V lost 8 bases to trimming and J lost 2 bases; unmatched junction nucleotides: 10. Germline CDR1 DFQATT, CDR2 SNEGSKA (reference sequence). The CDR3 loop is CSTNPSGGYTDTQYF. CDR3 DNA: TGCAGTACCAACCCTAGCGGGGGCTACACAGATACGCAGTATTTT.

The rearrangement joins TRBV7-3 to TRBJ2-1; D call uncertain. The CDR3 covers 14 residues. V was trimmed by 5 bases and J by 4 bases, leaving 12 bases between them. Germline lookup yields CDR1 SGHTA and CDR2 FQGTGA. As DNA, the CDR3 is TGTGCCAGCAGCGCGCAATTCCTTTACAATGAGCAGTTCTTC. It encodes CASSAQFLYNEQFF. Full variable domain (outside the CDR3, taken from reference TRBV7-3 and TRBJ2-1): GAGVSQTPSNKVTEKGKYVELRCDPISGHTALYWYRQSLGQGPEFLIYFQGTGAADDSGLPNDRFFAVRPEGSVSTLKIQRTERGDSAVYLCASSAQFLYNEQFFGPGTRLTVL.

With respect to this clonotype: This could be a read error, since a much larger clone is one nucleotide away. The chain recombines TRBV4-2 with TRBJ1-3; D possibly corresponds to TRBD1 (6 bases). Germline V lookup: CDR1 LGHNA, CDR2 YNFKEQ. CDR3 length: 17 residues. This CDR3 reads CASSISFRGGSGNTICF. As DNA, the CDR3 is TGTGCCAGCAGCATCAGCTTCAGGGGCGGCTCTGGAAACACCATATGTTTT.